The sequence of this T cell receptor beta chain was determined in a study of T cells in Graves' hyperthyroidism and ophthalmopathy. This clonotype appeared many times. Germline lookup yields CDR1 DFQATT and CDR2 SNEGSKA (reference sequence). Trimming shortened V by 6 bases and J by 4 bases, and 15 bases separated the two germline ends. The CDR3 totals 13 residues. It was RNA transcripts that yielded the amplified TCR beta CDR3 regions. The HTBI primer set served for first-round RT-PCR of the TCR CDR3. TCRdb processed the multiplex PCR reads anew with MiXCR; each CDR3 protein has one entry. The table records around 380,000 distinct CDR3 sequences, roughly 12% of them present only once.

V is TRBV20-1 and J is TRBJ1-2; a weak D match, TRBD1 (5 bases). Sequencing was done on a sample of blood. The receptor comes from a man aged 25-40 years with Graves' hyperthyroidism that later progressed to Graves' ophthalmopathy. CDR3 residues: CSARPGLFYGYTF. The CDR3 coding sequence is TGCAGTGCCAGACCAGGGCTATTCTATGGCTACACCTTC.